The clone carrying this T cell receptor beta chain was recorded only once. These data are taken from a study of blood T cell repertoires in COVID-19. At the level of the study: Some COVID-19 samples were acute and others convalescent; all came from the United States, Italy and Spain. Sample material is recorded as cDNA or gDNA derived from T cells, B-cell-depleted T cells, or PBMCs.

Per the original data handling: Reference gene primer amplification in the assay estimated nucleated cell counts. Sequencing was performed with immunoSEQ multiplex PCR; in TCRdb, only in-frame clones are kept and a portion is missing. The V and J calls and clone size come from that table; D and trimming were worked out from the DNA. The sample has hundreds of thousands of clones; approximately 89% are singletons. The germline V gene has CDR1 SGHTA and CDR2 FQGNSA. V shed 5 bases and J shed 0 bases, with 15 bases lying between them. The CDR3 is made up of 16 amino acids. This clonotype originated in a woman aged 18-29 years who had recovered from COVID-19. Specimen: peripheral blood. The chain couples TRBV7-2 to TRBJ2-3, with D possibly TRBD1 on 5 matching bases. This CDR3 is CASSDRVAGSTDTQYF. CDR3 nucleotides: TGTGCCAGCAGCGACCGGGTCGCAGGGAGCACAGATACGCAGTATTTT. Complete variable domain (other parts from reference TRBV7-2 and TRBJ2-3): GAGVSQSPSNKVTEKGKDVELRCDPISGHTALYWYRQSLGQGLEFLIYFQGNSAPDKSGLPSDRFSAERTGGSVSTLTIQRTQQEDSAVYLCASSDRVAGSTDTQYFGPGTRLTVL.